These T cell receptor beta chains were read from a single sample in a study of CD8+ T cells in alopecia areata. Only in-frame clones appear in the TCRdb table, and some are missing; sequencing was by immunoSEQ multiplex PCR. Of more than 200,000 clones in the sample, 67% were seen once. The starting material was CD4+ T cells sorted from blood, obtained at week 0. These receptors all stem from a human donor with alopecia areata. Both conserved end residues are part of each CDR3. Each record gives: V gene, J gene, CDR3 protein.

V: TRBV9; J: TRBJ1-5; CDR3: CASSASGEWDQPQHF
V: TRBV19; J: TRBJ1-5; CDR3: CASSMTYSNQPQHF
V: TRBV2; J: TRBJ1-6; CDR3: CASSQSWSPLHF
V: TRBV9; J: TRBJ2-4; CDR3: CASSPRQGAAKNIQYF
V: TRBV7-9; J: TRBJ2-1; CDR3: CASTLAGGEHEQFF
V: TRBV23-1; J: TRBJ2-1; CDR3: CATVWIRDASYNEQFF
V: TRBV29-1; J: TRBJ2-1; CDR3: CSVEETGFGAYNEQFF
V: TRBV29-1; J: TRBJ1-2; CDR3: CSGAQGDYGYTF
V: TRBV30; J: TRBJ1-2; CDR3: CAWSVFGGILTSTNYGYTF
V: TRBV4-3; J: TRBJ2-1; CDR3: CASSQHRGSEQFF
V: TRBV19; J: TRBJ2-2; CDR3: CASSDWGSNTGELFF
V: TRBV4-1; J: TRBJ1-2; CDR3: CASSQVRAAGYTF
V: TRBV6-5; J: TRBJ2-7; CDR3: CASSYSRTGTYEQYF
V: TRBV29-1; J: TRBJ1-1; CDR3: CSVAARLNTEAFF
V: TRBV6-6; J: TRBJ2-6; CDR3: CASSPLRQRANVLTF
V: TRBV29-1; J: TRBJ1-2; CDR3: CSVEVGNYGYTF
V: TRBV27; J: TRBJ1-2; CDR3: CASSFSPGGRYGYTF
V: TRBV29-1; J: TRBJ2-3; CDR3: CSVEKSQFTDTQYF
V: TRBV30; J: TRBJ2-7; CDR3: CAWSVLDEQYF
V: TRBV29-1; J: TRBJ2-5; CDR3: CSSRGSSGGTETQYF
V: TRBV11-2; J: TRBJ1-2; CDR3: CASSLLILLNYGYTF
V: TRBV6-6; J: TRBJ2-5; CDR3: CASSYPRGETQYF
V: TRBV27; J: TRBJ2-3; CDR3: CASSFNGGGTDTQYF
V: TRBV2; J: TRBJ1-1; CDR3: CASTKDRGQGRTEAFF
V: TRBV19; J: TRBJ1-6; CDR3: CASSIGVSGVDFNSPLHF
V: TRBV7-3; J: TRBJ2-6; CDR3: CASSLSRTAGANVLTF
V: TRBV29-1; J: TRBJ2-5; CDR3: CSVAGGNRGQYF
V: TRBV9; J: TRBJ1-4; CDR3: CASSVGGVPTNEKLFF